These 8 T cell receptor beta chains share one sample of origin, sequenced in a study of blood T cell repertoires in COVID-19. Measured with immunoSEQ multiplex PCR; TCRdb has only the in-frame clones, and not every one. Of around 200,000 clones in the sample, around 87% were seen once. The sample was peripheral blood. The receptors derive from a man aged 35 to 55 with active or convalescent COVID-19.

The V call is TRBV5-1, the J call TRBJ1-1, with a possible D match to TRBD1 (5 bases). This CDR3 region has 13 residues. Germline CDR1 and CDR2: SGHRS and YFSETQ. V was clipped by 4 bases and J by 3 bases, with 10 bases between them. CDR3 loop: CASSGRVDTEAFF. CDR3 sequence (DNA): TGCGCCAGCAGCGGCAGGGTTGACACTGAAGCTTTCTTT.

This clone was found once. V and J are TRBV5-8 and TRBJ2-7; tentatively, D is TRBD1 (6 bases). This CDR3 is 15 amino acids long. Deletions cut 5 bases from V and 4 bases from J, with 19 bases between. Germline CDR1 and CDR2: SGHTS and YDEGEE. The CDR3 nucleotides read TGTGCCAGCAGGGGGGAGCAGGGGCATGAATACGAGCAGTACTTC. Residues: CASRGEQGHEYEQYF.

This clone is classed as medium-sized. The J gene is TRBJ2-1, the V gene TRBV3-1 (or the pseudogene TRBV3-2), with TRBD1 matching 7 bases. CDR3 size: 13 residues. From germline, CDR1 is LGHDT and CDR2 YNNKEL (reference sequence). With V trimmed by 4 bases and J by 8 bases, 5 bases remained unmatched. The CDR3 loop is CASSPTGNDEQFF. The DNA of the CDR3 is TGTGCCAGCAGCCCGACAGGGAACGATGAGCAGTTCTTC.

The V and J genes are TRBV9 and TRBJ2-1, with 11 bases matching TRBD2. The J segment lost 7 bases and the V segment lost 3 bases, leaving 9 bases of the junction unmatched. The germline V gene encodes CDR1 SGDLS and CDR2 YYNGEE. CDR3 length: 16 residues. The CDR3, as DNA: TGTGCCAGCAGCGCGAGGGAACTAGCGGGAGAAAATGAGCAGTTCTTC. Translated, it gives CASSARELAGENEQFF.

This chain uses TRBV15 with TRBJ1-6; D call uncertain. CDR3 length equals 13 residues. V lost 1 base and J lost 10, with 8 bases in between. Germline loops: CDR1 LNHNV, CDR2 YYDKDF (reference sequence). CDR3 region: CATSRVGVSPLHF. CDR3 DNA: TGTGCCACCAGCAGAGTCGGGGTCTCACCCCTCCACTTT.

The chain uses TRBV6-5 and TRBJ2-2; maybe TRBD2 (6 bases). There are 12 residues in the CDR3. CDR1 is MNHEY, CDR2 SVGAGI, per germline. V was clipped by 10 bases and J by 8 bases, with 14 bases between them. CDR3 coding DNA: TGTGCCACCCGGGAGTCTTTTGGGGAGCTGTTTTTT. Translated, it gives CATRESFGELFF.

The chain recombines TRBV9 with TRBJ2-2; unclear D gene. Trimming pared 0 bases from V and 4 bases from J, leaving 10 bases between. CDR1 and CDR2 from the germline V gene are SGDLS and YYNGEE. CDR3 length: 15 amino acids. CDR3 DNA sequence: TGTGCCAGCAGCGTAGTGGTTGGGCCCACCGGGGAGCTGTTTTTT. It encodes CASSVVVGPTGELFF.

V is TRBV3-1 (or the pseudogene TRBV3-2) and J is TRBJ2-3; 12 positions match TRBD2. The germline gives CDR1 LGHDT, CDR2 YNNKEL (reference sequence). There are 16 residues in the CDR3. V was pared by 2 bases and J by 3 bases, with 3 bases of the junction left unmatched. CDR3 coding DNA: TGTGCCAGCAGCCAACTAGCGGGGGGGGAAACAGATACGCAGTATTTT. It encodes CASSQLAGGETDTQYF.